This T cell receptor (beta chain) was captured by sequencing in a study of T cells after yellow fever vaccination. The study's findings and limits: Weaker overall was a secondary response that nonetheless peaked faster, on day 5 versus 15. In FACS-sorted repertoires, abundant clonotypes from the bulk population could appear as contaminants.

They built TCR cDNA with 5'RACE template switching, a step that put in a universal primer site and UMIs. TCRdb fed the 5' RACE reads into MiXCR, producing one record per CDR3 protein. The sample includes more than 110,000 distinct CDR3 sequences, under 7% of them seen just once. In its sample, this clonotype was seen many times. Its cognate antigen is unknown. V gave up 1 base and J gave up 4 bases, with 13 bases separating them. The CDR3 length is 15 residues. Germline-derived CDR1 and CDR2 are SGHTA and FQGNSA. The clonotype comes from a man aged 30 to 39 who received the YFV17D yellow fever vaccine. The sample in question was CD4+ T cells sorted from PBMCs, obtained 10 days after the yellow fever booster vaccination. The rearrangement joins TRBV7-2 to TRBJ2-5; TRBD1 might be the D (6 bases). This CDR3 is CASSLVTGRRETQYF. CDR3 nucleotides: TGTGCCAGCAGCTTAGTTACAGGGAGACGAGAGACCCAGTACTTC.